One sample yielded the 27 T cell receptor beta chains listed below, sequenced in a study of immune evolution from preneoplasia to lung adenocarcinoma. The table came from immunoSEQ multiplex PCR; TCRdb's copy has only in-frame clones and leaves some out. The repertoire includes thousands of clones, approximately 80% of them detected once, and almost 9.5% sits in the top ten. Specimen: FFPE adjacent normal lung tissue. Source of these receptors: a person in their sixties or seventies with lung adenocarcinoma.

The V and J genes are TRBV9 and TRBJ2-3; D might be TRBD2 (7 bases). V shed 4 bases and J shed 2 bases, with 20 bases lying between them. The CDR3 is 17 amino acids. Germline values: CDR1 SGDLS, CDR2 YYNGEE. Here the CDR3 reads CASSPWGGGGSTDTQYF. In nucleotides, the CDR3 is TGTGCCAGCAGCCCCTGGGGGGGCGGGGGTTCCACAGATACGCAGTATTTT.

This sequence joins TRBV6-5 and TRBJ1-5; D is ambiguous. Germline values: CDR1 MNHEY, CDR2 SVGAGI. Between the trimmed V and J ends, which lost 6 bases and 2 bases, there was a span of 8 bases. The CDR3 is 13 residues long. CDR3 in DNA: TGTGCCAGCAGACGGGGTGGCAATCAGCCCCAGCATTTT. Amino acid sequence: CASRRGGNQPQHF.

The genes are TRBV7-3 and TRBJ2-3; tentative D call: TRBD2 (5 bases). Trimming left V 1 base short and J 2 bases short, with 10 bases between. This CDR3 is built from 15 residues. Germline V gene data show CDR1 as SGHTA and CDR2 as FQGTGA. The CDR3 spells CASSLINGNTDTQYF. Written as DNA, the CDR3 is TGTGCCAGCAGCTTAATAAACGGGAACACAGATACGCAGTATTTT.

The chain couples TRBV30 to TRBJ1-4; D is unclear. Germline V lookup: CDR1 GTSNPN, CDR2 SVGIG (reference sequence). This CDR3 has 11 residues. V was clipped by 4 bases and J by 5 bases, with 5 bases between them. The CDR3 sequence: CAWTQNEKLFF. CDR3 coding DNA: TGTGCCTGGACTCAAAATGAAAAACTGTTTTTT.

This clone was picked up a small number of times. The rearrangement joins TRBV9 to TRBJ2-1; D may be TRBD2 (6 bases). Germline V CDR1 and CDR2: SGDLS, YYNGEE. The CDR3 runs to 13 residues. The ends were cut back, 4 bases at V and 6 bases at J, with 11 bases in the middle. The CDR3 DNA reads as TGTGCCAGCAGCCGGGACTGGGGCAATGAGCAGTTCTTC. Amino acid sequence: CASSRDWGNEQFF.

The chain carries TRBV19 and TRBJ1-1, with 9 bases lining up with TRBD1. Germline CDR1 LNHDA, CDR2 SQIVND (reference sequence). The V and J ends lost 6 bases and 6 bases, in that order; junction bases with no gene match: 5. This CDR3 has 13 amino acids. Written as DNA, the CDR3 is TGTGCCAGTAGGGGGGACAGGGAGTCTGAAGCTTTCTTT. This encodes CASRGDRESEAFF.

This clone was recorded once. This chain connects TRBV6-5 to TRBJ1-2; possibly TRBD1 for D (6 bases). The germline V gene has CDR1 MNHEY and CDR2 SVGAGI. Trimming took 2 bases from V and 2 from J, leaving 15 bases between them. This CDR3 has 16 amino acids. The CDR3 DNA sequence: TGTGCCAGCAGTTACGTCGACAGGACGACAAACTATGGCTACACCTTC. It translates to CASSYVDRTTNYGYTF.

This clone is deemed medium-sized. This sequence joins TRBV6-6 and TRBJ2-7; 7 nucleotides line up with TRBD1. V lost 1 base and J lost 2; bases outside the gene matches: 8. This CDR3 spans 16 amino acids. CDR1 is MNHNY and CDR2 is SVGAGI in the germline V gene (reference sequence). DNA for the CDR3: TGTGCCAGCAGTTACTTACGGCAGGGGGTAACCTACGAGCAGTACTTC. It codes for CASSYLRQGVTYEQYF.

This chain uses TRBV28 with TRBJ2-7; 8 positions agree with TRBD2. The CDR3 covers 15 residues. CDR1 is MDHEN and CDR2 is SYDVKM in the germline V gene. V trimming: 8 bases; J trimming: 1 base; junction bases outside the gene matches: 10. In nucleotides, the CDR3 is TGTGCCAGCCGATCACTAGCGGCCTTATCCTACGAGCAGTACTTC. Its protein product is CASRSLAALSYEQYF.

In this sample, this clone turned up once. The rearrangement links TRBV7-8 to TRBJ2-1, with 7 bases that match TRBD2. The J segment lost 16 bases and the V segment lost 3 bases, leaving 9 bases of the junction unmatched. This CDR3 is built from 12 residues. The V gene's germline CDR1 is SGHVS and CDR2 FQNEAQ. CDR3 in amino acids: CASSFSGGRSFF. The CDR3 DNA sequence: TGTGCCAGCAGCTTTAGTGGCGGGAGAAGTTTCTTC.

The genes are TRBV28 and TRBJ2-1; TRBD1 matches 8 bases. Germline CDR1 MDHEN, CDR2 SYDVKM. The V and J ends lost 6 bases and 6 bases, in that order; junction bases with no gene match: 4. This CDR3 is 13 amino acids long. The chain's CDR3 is CASRDRVANEQFF. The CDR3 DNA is TGTGCCAGCAGGGACAGGGTAGCCAATGAGCAGTTCTTC.

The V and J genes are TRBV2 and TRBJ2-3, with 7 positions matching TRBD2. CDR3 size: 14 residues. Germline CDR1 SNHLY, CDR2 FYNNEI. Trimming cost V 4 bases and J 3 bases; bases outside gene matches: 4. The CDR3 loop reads CASSVGGVTDTQYF. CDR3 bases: TGTGCCAGCAGTGTGGGAGGGGTAACAGATACGCAGTATTTT.

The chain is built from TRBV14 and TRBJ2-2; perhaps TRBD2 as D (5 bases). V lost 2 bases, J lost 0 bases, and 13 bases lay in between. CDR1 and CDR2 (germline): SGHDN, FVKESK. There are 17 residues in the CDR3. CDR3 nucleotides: TGTGCCAGCAGCCAACAAGCCCGGGGAGCGAACACCGGGGAGCTGTTTTTT. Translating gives CASSQQARGANTGELFF. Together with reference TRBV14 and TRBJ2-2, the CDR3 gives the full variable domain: EAGVTQFPSHSVIEKGQTVTLRCDPISGHDNLYWYRRVMGKEIKFLLHFVKESKQDESGMPNNRFLAERTGGTYSTLKVQPAELEDSGVYFCASSQQARGANTGELFFGEGSRLTVL.

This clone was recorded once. CDR3 amino acids: CASIPGGPGTEAFF. The CDR3, as DNA: TGTGCCAGCATCCCCGGGGGGCCGGGAACTGAAGCTTTCTTT. This chain connects TRBV6-5 to TRBJ1-1, with D possibly TRBD1 on 6 matching bases. From germline, CDR1 is MNHEY and CDR2 SVGAGI. Trimming took 7 bases from V and 5 from J, leaving 17 bases between them. This CDR3 region has 14 residues.

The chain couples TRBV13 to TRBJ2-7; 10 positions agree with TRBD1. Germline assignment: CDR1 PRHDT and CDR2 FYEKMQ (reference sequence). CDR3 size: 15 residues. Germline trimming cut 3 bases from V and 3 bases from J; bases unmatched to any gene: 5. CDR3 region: CASSFRDRGDYEQYF. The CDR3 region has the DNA TGTGCCAGCAGCTTCCGGGACAGGGGCGACTACGAGCAGTACTTC.

The CDR3 sequence is CSVDSGGYEQYF. The CDR3 nucleotides read TGCAGCGTTGATAGCGGGGGTTACGAGCAGTACTTC. The rearrangement links TRBV29-1 to TRBJ2-7, with TRBD2 matching over 9 bases. This CDR3 comprises 12 residues. Trimming at V came to 3 bases and at J to 4 bases, leaving 1 base not matched to a gene. Per the germline V gene, CDR1 is SQVTM and CDR2 is ANQGSEA.

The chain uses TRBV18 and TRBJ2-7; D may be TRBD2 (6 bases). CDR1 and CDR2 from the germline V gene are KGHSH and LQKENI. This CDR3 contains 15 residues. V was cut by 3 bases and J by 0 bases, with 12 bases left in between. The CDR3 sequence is CASSPGTVSSYEQYF. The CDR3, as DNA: TGTGCCAGCTCACCCGGGACTGTGAGCTCCTACGAGCAGTACTTC.

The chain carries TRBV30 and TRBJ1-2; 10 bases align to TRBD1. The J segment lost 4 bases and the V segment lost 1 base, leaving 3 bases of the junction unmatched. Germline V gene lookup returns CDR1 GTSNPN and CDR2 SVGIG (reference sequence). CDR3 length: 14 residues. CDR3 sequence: CAWSGGTGAYGYTF. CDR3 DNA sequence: TGTGCCTGGAGTGGGGGGACAGGGGCCTATGGCTACACCTTC.

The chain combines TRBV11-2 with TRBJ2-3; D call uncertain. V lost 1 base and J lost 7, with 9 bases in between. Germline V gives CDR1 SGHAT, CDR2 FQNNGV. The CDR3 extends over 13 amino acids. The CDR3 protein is CASSLVDGYTQYF. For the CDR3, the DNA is TGTGCCAGCAGCTTAGTGGACGGGTATACGCAGTATTTT.

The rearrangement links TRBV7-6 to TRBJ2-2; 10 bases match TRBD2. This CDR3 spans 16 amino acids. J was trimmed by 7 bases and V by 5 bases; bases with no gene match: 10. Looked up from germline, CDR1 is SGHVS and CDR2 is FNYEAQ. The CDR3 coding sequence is TGTGCCAGCAGCGCAAGCGGGAGGGCGGAATTCGGGGAGCTGTTTTTT. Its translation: CASSASGRAEFGELFF.

The CDR3 nucleotides read TGCGCCAGCAGCCATATCCATCCACCGGGACAGGGGAACACTGAAGCTTTCTTT. It encodes CASSHIHPPGQGNTEAFF. The V gene is TRBV4-3, the J gene TRBJ1-1; 9 bases align to TRBD1. The CDR3 covers 18 residues. After removal of 3 bases from V and 1 base from J, the junction contained 12 bases not matched to a gene. In germline, CDR1 is LGHNA, CDR2 YSLEER.

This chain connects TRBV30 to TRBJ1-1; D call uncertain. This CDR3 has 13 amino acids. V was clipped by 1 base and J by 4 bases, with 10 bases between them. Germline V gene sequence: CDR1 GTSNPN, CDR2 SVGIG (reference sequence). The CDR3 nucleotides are TGTGCCTGGAGTGAAAACCCCGGCACTGAAGCTTTCTTT. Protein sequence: CAWSENPGTEAFF. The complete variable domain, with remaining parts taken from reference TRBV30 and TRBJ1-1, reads SQTIHQWPATLVQPVGSPLSLECTVEGTSNPNLYWYRQAAGRGLQLLFYSVGIGQISSEVPQNLSASRPQDRQFILSSKKLLLSDSGFYLCAWSENPGTEAFFGQGTRLTVV.

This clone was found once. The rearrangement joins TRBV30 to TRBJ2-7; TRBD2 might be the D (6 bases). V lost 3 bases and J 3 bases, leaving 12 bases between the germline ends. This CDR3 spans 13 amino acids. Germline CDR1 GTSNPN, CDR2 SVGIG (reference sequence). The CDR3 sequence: CAWRGLYGYEQYF. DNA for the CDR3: TGTGCCTGGAGGGGACTTTACGGCTACGAGCAGTACTTC.

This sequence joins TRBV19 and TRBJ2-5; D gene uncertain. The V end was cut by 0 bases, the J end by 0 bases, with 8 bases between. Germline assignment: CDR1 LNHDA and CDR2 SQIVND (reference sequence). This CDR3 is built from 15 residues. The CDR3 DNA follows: TGTGCCAGTAGTATAGACCTCGACTACCAAGAGACCCAGTACTTC. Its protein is CASSIDLDYQETQYF.

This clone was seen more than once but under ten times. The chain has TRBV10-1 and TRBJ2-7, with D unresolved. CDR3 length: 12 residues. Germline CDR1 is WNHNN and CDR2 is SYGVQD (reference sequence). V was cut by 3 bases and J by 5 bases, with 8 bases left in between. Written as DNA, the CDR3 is TGCGCCAGCAGTGAAGACGCCCACGAGCAGTACTTC. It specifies CASSEDAHEQYF.

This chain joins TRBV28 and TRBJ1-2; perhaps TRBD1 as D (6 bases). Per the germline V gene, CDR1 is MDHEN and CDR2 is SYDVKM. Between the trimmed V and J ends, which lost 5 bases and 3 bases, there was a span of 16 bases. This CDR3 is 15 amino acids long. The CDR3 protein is CASSLTGLSDYGYTF. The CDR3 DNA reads TGTGCCAGCAGTCTTACAGGGCTCTCGGACTATGGCTACACCTTC.

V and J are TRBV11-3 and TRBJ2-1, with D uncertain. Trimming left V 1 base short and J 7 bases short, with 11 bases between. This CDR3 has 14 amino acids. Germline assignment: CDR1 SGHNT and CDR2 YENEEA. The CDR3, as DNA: TGTGCCAGCAGCTTAGTTGGGGATTTGAATGAGCAGTTCTTC. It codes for CASSLVGDLNEQFF.